This TCR beta chain was captured by sequencing in a study of blood T cells in healthy people across ages. A second roughly 6 to 11 cycle PCR used barcoded and J-beta primers. TCRdb passed the 5' RACE reads through MiXCR, listing each CDR3 protein once. The sample holds roughly 800,000 distinct CDR3 sequences, 58% seen once. Trimming stripped 5 bases from V and 2 bases from J, with 20 bases between. The length of the CDR3 is 17 residues. Germline CDR1 SEHNR, CDR2 FQNEAQ (reference sequence). The chain combines TRBV7-9 with TRBJ2-3; D might be TRBD1 or TRBD2, each matching 7 bases. The sample consisted of blood. This sequence was found in a young man in good health. In nucleotides, the CDR3 is TGTGCCAGCAGCCCATGGGGGGGGGACAGCATCACAGATACGCAGTATTTT. Translated, it gives CASSPWGGDSITDTQYF.